The source of this TCR beta chain is a study of blood T cells in healthy people across ages. Findings of the study overall: Observed TCR beta diversity per million T cells went down as age went up. This fall followed a roughly linear course with age. More naive CD4+ cells and higher diversity marked long-lived donors relative to aged donors.

Combining a sample-barcoded 5' primer with a J-beta primer mix, a second PCR ran for about 7 to 11 cycles. TCRdb re-derived calls from the 5' RACE reads in MiXCR, one entry per CDR3 protein. The repertoire holds about 640,000 distinct CDR3 sequences, 45% to 65% seen once, with 30% to 45% in the top ten. In the case of this clonotype: Antigen specificity is unknown.

The CDR3 loop spans 13 amino acids. CDR1 and CDR2 from the germline V gene are ENHRY and SYGVKD. The V gene lost 7 bases and the J gene lost 4 bases, with 13 bases spanning the gap. Donors gave roughly 10 milliliters of peripheral blood apiece. This receptor was identified in a man between 60 and 75 years old in good health. The sequenced material came from blood. V usage is TRBV10-3 and J usage is TRBJ1-2, with D tentatively TRBD1 (6 bases). CDR3 in DNA: TGTGCCATCACCACAGACAGGTTCTATGGCTACACCTTC. As protein: CAITTDRFYGYTF.